This TCR beta chain was sequenced in a study of blood T cell repertoires in COVID-19. Overall study: Acute and convalescent COVID-19 samples came from the United States, Italy and Spain. T cells, B-cell-depleted T cells, or PBMCs provided the cDNA or gDNA that served as material.

Trimming took 2 bases from V and 9 from J, leaving 11 bases between them. The CDR3 sequence is 14 residues long. Germline V gene lookup returns CDR1 LGHDT and CDR2 YNNKEL (reference sequence). Source study methods: For nucleated cells, counts were estimated from reference gene primer amplification. Sequencing used immunoSEQ multiplex PCR; TCRdb keeps in-frame clones, though not all of them. V and J calls and clone size are as listed in that table; D and trimming were resolved from the DNA. Among fewer than 70,000 clones listed, approximately 91% were seen once. Sequenced input: peripheral blood. The receptor comes from a woman between 70 and 85 years old with active COVID-19. This chain uses TRBV3-1 (or the pseudogene TRBV3-2) with TRBJ1-6, with D possibly being TRBD1 (5 bases). The CDR3: CASSQQGYSSPLHF. CDR3 nucleotides: TGTGCCAGCAGCCAACAGGGTTACAGTTCACCCCTCCACTTT.